These 3 T cell receptor beta chains were sequenced from one sample in a study of CD8+ T cells in alopecia areata. Sequencing used cDNA as its template, made by extracting RNA and reverse transcribing it. Repertoires were generated with immunoSEQ multiplex PCR, while TCRdb's copy carries only in-frame clones and drops some. The sample carries under 30,000 clones, 50% to 55% recorded once. The material sequenced was NKG2D-high CD8+ T cells sorted from blood. Receptors were obtained from a human donor with alopecia areata.

The genes are TRBV25-1 and TRBJ2-7; 9 bases line up with TRBD1. The CDR3 loop spans 18 amino acids. V lost 6 bases and J lost 1; bases outside the gene matches: 16. Per germline, CDR1 MGHDK and CDR2 SYGVNS. This chain's CDR3 is CASRRDRGSAGSSYEQYF. CDR3 sequence (DNA): TGTGCCAGCAGGAGAGACAGGGGGTCGGCGGGATCGTCCTACGAGCAGTACTTC.

This clone appeared a few times. The chain recombines TRBV7-9 with TRBJ2-7, with D possibly TRBD2 on 6 matching bases. Germline lookup yields CDR1 SEHNR and CDR2 FQNEAQ (reference sequence). CDR3 size: 13 residues. V shed 1 base and J shed 3 bases, with 7 bases lying between them. For the CDR3, the DNA is TGTGCCAGCAGCTTAGACGGGGGCTACGAGCAGTACTTC. The encoded protein is CASSLDGGYEQYF. Full variable domain (missing parts from reference TRBV7-9 and TRBJ2-7): DTGVSQNPRHKITKRGQNVTFRCDPISEHNRLYWYRQTLGQGPEFLTYFQNEAQLEKSRLLSDRFSAERPKGSFSTLEIQRTEQGDSAMYLCASSLDGGYEQYFGPGTRLTVT.

The chain carries TRBV5-1 and TRBJ1-1, with D unresolved. Germline values: CDR1 SGHRS, CDR2 YFSETQ. V was pared by 0 bases and J by 3 bases, with 6 bases between. This CDR3 is built from 13 residues. The CDR3 loop reads CASSLAGYTEAFF. The CDR3 DNA sequence: TGCGCCAGCAGCTTGGCGGGCTACACTGAAGCTTTCTTT.